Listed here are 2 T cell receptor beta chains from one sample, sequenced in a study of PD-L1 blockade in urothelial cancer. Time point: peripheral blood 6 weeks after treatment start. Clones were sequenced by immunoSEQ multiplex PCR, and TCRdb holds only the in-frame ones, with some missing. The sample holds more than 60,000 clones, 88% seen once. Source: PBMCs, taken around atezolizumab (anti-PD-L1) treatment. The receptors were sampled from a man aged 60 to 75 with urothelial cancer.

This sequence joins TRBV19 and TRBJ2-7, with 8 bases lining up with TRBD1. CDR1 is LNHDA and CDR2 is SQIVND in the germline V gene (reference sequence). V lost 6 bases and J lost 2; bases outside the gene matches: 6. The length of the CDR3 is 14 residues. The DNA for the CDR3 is TGTGCCAGTAGGGACAGGGATCATACCTACGAGCAGTACTTC. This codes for CASRDRDHTYEQYF.

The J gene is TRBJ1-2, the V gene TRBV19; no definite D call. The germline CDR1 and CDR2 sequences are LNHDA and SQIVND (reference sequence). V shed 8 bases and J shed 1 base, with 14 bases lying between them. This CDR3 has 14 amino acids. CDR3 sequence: CASGDLQVNYGYTF. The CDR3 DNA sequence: TGTGCCAGTGGAGATCTACAAGTTAACTATGGCTACACCTTC.